This TCR beta chain was retrieved from a study of T cell clusters in autoimmune cytopenias. This CDR3 spans 15 amino acids. Germline-derived CDR1 and CDR2 are LNHDA and SQIVND (reference sequence). TRB was amplified from about 250 ng of peripheral blood genomic DNA per sample. One tube held mixed TRB-A and TRB-B primer pools for touch-down PCR. Following a re-call of the multiplex PCR reads, TCRdb has one entry per CDR3 protein and lacks DNA. The data show under 7,500 distinct CDR3 sequences, and the top ten clones hold 60% to 75%. These data were also reused for a study on T cell repertoires in aging, cancer and after chemotherapy.

The chain combines TRBV19 with TRBJ1-6; TCRdb calls TRBD1, which cannot be checked without DNA. Source material: peripheral blood. The receptor's source is a human donor in good health. CDR3 residues: CASKDRGIGFSPLHF.